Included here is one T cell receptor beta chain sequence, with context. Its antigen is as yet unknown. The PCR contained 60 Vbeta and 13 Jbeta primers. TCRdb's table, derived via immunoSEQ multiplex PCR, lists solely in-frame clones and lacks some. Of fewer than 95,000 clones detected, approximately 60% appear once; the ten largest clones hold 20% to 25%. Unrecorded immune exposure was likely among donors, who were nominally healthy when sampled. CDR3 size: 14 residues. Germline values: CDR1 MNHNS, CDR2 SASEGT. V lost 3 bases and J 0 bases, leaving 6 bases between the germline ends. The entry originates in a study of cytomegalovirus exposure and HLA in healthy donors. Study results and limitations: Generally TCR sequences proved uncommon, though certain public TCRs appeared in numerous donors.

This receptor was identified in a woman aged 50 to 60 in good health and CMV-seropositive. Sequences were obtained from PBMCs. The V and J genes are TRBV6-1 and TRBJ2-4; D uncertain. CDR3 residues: CASSEALAKNIQYF. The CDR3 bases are TGTGCCAGCAGTGAGGCTTTAGCCAAAAACATTCAGTACTTC.